The clone carrying this TCR beta chain was observed a handful of times. The sample originates from a study of blood T cells in healthy people across ages. Sample-barcoded 5' priming and a J-beta primer mix drove a second PCR of about 6 to 11 cycles. TCRdb redid the calling of the 5' RACE reads with MiXCR, one entry per CDR3 protein. The table includes 1.5 million to 2 million distinct CDR3 sequences, 28% detected once. The CDR3 is made up of 15 amino acids. Germline V lookup: CDR1 KGHSH, CDR2 LQKENI. V was pared by 4 bases and J by 8 bases, with 7 bases of the junction left unmatched. The chain has TRBV18 and TRBJ2-1; 11 nucleotides match TRBD2. Material: blood. This clonotype was sampled from a woman between 25 and 40 years old in good health. CDR3 nucleotides: TGTGCCAGCTCACTAGGACTAGCGGGTTTTGATGAGCAGTTCTTC. Its translation: CASSLGLAGFDEQFF.